What follows are 18 T cell receptor beta chains derived from one specimen sequenced in a study of OX40 agonist ivuxolimab in advanced cancers. TCRdb keeps only in-frame clones here, not all; method: immunoSEQ multiplex PCR. In the table there are around 130,000 clones, roughly 95% of which are singletons. Sequences were derived from CD4+ or CD8+ T cells sorted from blood, sampled in a trial of the OX40 agonist ivuxolimab. Receptor source: an adult with an advanced solid tumor such as melanoma, head and neck, liver or kidney cancer.

This sequence joins TRBV7-2 and TRBJ2-5; 12 bases are shared with TRBD2. The V gene's germline CDR1 is SGHTA and CDR2 FQGNSA. The CDR3 spans 18 residues. V dropped 0 bases and J dropped 0; count of bases not matched to a gene: 5. The CDR3 coding sequence is TGTGCCAGCAGCTTAGCGTCTAGCGGGGGGGGGTACCAAGAGACCCAGTACTTC. This codes for CASSLASSGGGYQETQYF.

This clone occurred a few times. J is TRBJ2-3 and V is TRBV7-9, with 9 nucleotides matching TRBD2. The CDR3 is 19 amino acids. Looked up from germline, CDR1 is SEHNR and CDR2 is FQNEAQ (reference sequence). Losses at the gene ends were 1 base for V and 5 bases for J; bases not matched to a gene: 16. DNA of the CDR3: TGTGCCAGCAGCTTAGGTTTACCTGTCCTAGCGGGGCTTGGAGATACGCAGTATTTT. Protein product: CASSLGLPVLAGLGDTQYF.

This chain uses TRBV9 with TRBJ2-1; 8 bases line up with TRBD2. Unmatched junction bases numbered 10, after V lost 0 bases and J lost 8 bases. The germline gives CDR1 SGDLS, CDR2 YYNGEE. The CDR3 is 16 amino acids. The CDR3 DNA follows: TGTGCCAGCAGCGTAGCTACTGGCGGGGGGATCTATGAGCAGTTCTTC. It codes for CASSVATGGGIYEQFF.

The rearrangement links TRBV28 to TRBJ2-7; D is uncertain. CDR3 length: 13 amino acids. CDR1 is MDHEN and CDR2 is SYDVKM in the germline V gene. V was shortened by 6 bases and J by 2 bases, with 11 bases between the two germline ends. The CDR3 region is CASRSTVPYEQYF. The CDR3 bases are TGTGCCAGCAGATCTACAGTCCCCTACGAGCAGTACTTC.

The chain joins TRBV7-2 to TRBJ2-7; D gene unclear. CDR1 and CDR2 (germline): SGHTA, FQGNSA. CDR3 length equals 14 residues. The ends were cut back, 1 base at V and 2 bases at J, with 9 bases in the middle. DNA for the CDR3: TGTGCCAGCAGCTTAGACCTGGGTGCCTACGAGCAGTACTTC. It yields the protein CASSLDLGAYEQYF.

This clone was seen a few times. J is TRBJ2-7 and V is TRBV9; D gene unclear. Germline assignment: CDR1 SGDLS and CDR2 YYNGEE. Trimming removed 1 base from V and 7 bases from J, with 9 bases in between. CDR3 size: 12 residues. The CDR3 here is CASSVTYGEQYF. CDR3 nucleotides: TGTGCCAGCAGCGTAACCTACGGGGAGCAGTACTTC.

V gene TRBV28 combines with J gene TRBJ1-1, with D hard to call. Germline assignment: CDR1 MDHEN and CDR2 SYDVKM. V lost 5 bases, J lost 3 bases, and 4 bases lay in between. The CDR3 consists of 11 residues. The CDR3: CASSRYTEAFF. In nucleotides, the CDR3 is TGTGCCAGCAGTAGGTACACTGAAGCTTTCTTT.

V is TRBV28 and J is TRBJ2-1, with TRBD2 identical over 9 bases. V lost 5 bases and J lost 3; bases outside the gene matches: 2. The CDR3 totals 14 residues. Per germline, CDR1 MDHEN and CDR2 SYDVKM. This chain's CDR3 is CASSERGDYNEQFF. The CDR3 DNA sequence: TGTGCCAGCAGTGAGCGGGGGGACTACAATGAGCAGTTCTTC. The full variable domain, with the rest looked up from reference TRBV28 and TRBJ2-1, is DVKVTQSSRYLVKRTGEKVFLECVQDMDHENMFWYRQDPGLGLRLIYFSYDVKMKEKGDIPEGYSVSREKKERFSLILESASTNQTSMYLCASSERGDYNEQFFGPGTRLTVL.

This sequence joins TRBV19 and TRBJ2-6; 9 bases match TRBD2. This CDR3 has 18 amino acids. J lost 0 bases, V lost 5 bases, and 8 bases had no gene match. CDR1 is LNHDA and CDR2 is SQIVND in the germline V gene (reference sequence). The CDR3 DNA follows: TGTGCCAGTAGTGTAAAGGCGGGAGGGACCTCTGGGGCCAACGTCCTGACTTTC. Amino acids: CASSVKAGGTSGANVLTF. The variable domain in full, with the rest retrieved from reference TRBV19 and TRBJ2-6, is DGGITQSPKYLFRKEGQNVTLSCEQNLNHDAMYWYRQDPGQGLRLIYYSQIVNDFQKGDIAEGYSVSREKKESFPLTVTSAQKNPTAFYLCASSVKAGGTSGANVLTFGAGSRLTVL.

V and J are TRBV7-3 and TRBJ1-1; 7 bases align to TRBD1. This CDR3 is 16 amino acids long. Germline V gives CDR1 SGHTA, CDR2 FQGTGA. Trimming removed 3 bases from V and 2 bases from J; junction bases left unmatched: 9. In DNA form, the CDR3 reads TGTGCCAGCAGCTTGGGACAGATAGCAGGCAACACTGAAGCTTTCTTT. It yields the protein CASSLGQIAGNTEAFF.

This clone appeared once. The chain recombines TRBV5-4 with TRBJ1-1; 9 nucleotides agree with TRBD1. V shed 3 bases and J 0 bases; nucleotides not matched to a gene: 6. The CDR3 is 16 amino acids. Per germline, CDR1 SGHNT and CDR2 YYREEE (reference sequence). CDR3 loop: CASSSRQGDLNTEAFF. The CDR3 region has the DNA TGTGCCAGCAGCTCAAGACAGGGGGACTTGAACACTGAAGCTTTCTTT.

The chain uses TRBV2 and TRBJ1-5; 8 bases map to TRBD1. Germline assignment: CDR1 SNHLY and CDR2 FYNNEI. This CDR3 contains 19 residues. The V gene end was trimmed by 3 bases and the J gene end by 2 bases; junction bases not matched to a gene: 15. The CDR3 region is CASSDTLFDRGRGNQPQHF. CDR3 sequence (DNA): TGTGCCAGCAGTGACACCCTCTTCGACAGGGGTCGTGGCAATCAGCCCCAGCATTTT.

The genes are TRBV28 and TRBJ2-1, with D uncertain. The CDR3 sequence is 14 residues long. CDR1 is MDHEN and CDR2 is SYDVKM in the germline V gene. V was pared by 1 base and J by 5 bases, with 9 bases between. The CDR3 here is CASSLSAPNNEQFF. CDR3 nucleotide sequence: TGTGCCAGCAGTTTATCGGCCCCTAACAATGAGCAGTTCTTC.

CDR3 nucleotide sequence: TGTGCCAGCAGTGCCGGGACTAGGCACACAGATACGCAGTATTTT. It codes for CASSAGTRHTDTQYF. The chain links TRBV6-1 to TRBJ2-3; 8 nucleotides agree with TRBD2. The CDR3 length is 15 residues. Germline CDR1 is MNHNS and CDR2 is SASEGT. With 4 bases clipped from V and 2 bases from J, the junction kept 5 bases outside the gene matches.

The V and J genes are TRBV4-1 and TRBJ2-1, with D perhaps TRBD1 or TRBD2 (5 bases each). Looked up from germline, CDR1 is MGHRA and CDR2 is YSYEKL. V was pared by 0 bases and J by 9 bases, with 18 bases between. The CDR3 covers 16 residues. CDR3 nucleotides: TGCGCCAGCAGCCAAGATCCTGGGGGTCACAGGACTGAGCAGTTCTTC. This gives the protein CASSQDPGGHRTEQFF.

This rearrangement joins TRBV9 to TRBJ1-2; no definite D call. The length of the CDR3 is 15 residues. Germline assignment: CDR1 SGDLS and CDR2 YYNGEE. V was cut by 4 bases and J by 1 base, with 14 bases left in between. The CDR3 spells CASSPRTDLNYGYTF. As DNA, the CDR3 is TGTGCCAGCAGCCCAAGGACGGATCTTAACTATGGCTACACCTTC. Full variable domain (rest looked up from reference TRBV9 and TRBJ1-2): DSGVTQTPKHLITATGQRVTLRCSPRSGDLSVYWYQQSLDQGLQFLIQYYNGEERAKGNILERFSAQQFPDLHSELNLSSLELGDSALYFCASSPRTDLNYGYTFGSGTRLTVV.

The chain is built from TRBV7-9 and TRBJ2-7, with D perhaps matching TRBD1 or TRBD2 (6 bases each). Germline V gene sequence: CDR1 SEHNR, CDR2 FQNEAQ (reference sequence). This CDR3 is built from 15 residues. V was cut by 5 bases and J by 1 base, with 15 bases left in between. For the CDR3, the DNA is TGTGCCAGCAGCGGAGCCGGGGGCAGTTCCTACGAGCAGTACTTC. Translated: CASSGAGGSSYEQYF.

The rearrangement joins TRBV6-6 to TRBJ2-3; D gene ambiguous. The CDR3 totals 16 residues. Germline V gene data show CDR1 as MNHNY and CDR2 as SVGAGI (reference sequence). V shed 2 bases and J shed 0 bases, with 12 bases lying between them. The CDR3 sequence is CASSYTRLGSTDTQYF. The CDR3 DNA follows: TGTGCCAGCAGTTACACTCGCCTCGGGAGCACAGATACGCAGTATTTT.